This TCR beta chain emerged from a study of blood T cells in healthy people across ages. Germline CDR1 reads GTSNPN; CDR2 reads SVGIG (reference sequence). Trimming took off 3 bases at V and 0 bases at J, with 11 bases between the two ends. This CDR3 contains 14 residues. A second about 7 to 12 cycle PCR used barcoded and J-beta primers. Each cDNA molecule, via a template-switch adaptor with 12 random nucleotides, was tagged. TCRdb ran MiXCR on the 5' RACE reads and lists one entry per CDR3 protein. The sample lists around 1.7 million distinct CDR3 sequences, 28% seen once, with approximately 7.7% in the top ten.

The chain uses TRBV30 and TRBJ1-1; no firm D call. The sequence was obtained from a woman in her thirties in good health. The specimen was blood. The CDR3 region is CAWRPTVMNTEAFF. DNA of the CDR3: TGTGCCTGGAGGCCTACGGTCATGAACACTGAAGCTTTCTTT.